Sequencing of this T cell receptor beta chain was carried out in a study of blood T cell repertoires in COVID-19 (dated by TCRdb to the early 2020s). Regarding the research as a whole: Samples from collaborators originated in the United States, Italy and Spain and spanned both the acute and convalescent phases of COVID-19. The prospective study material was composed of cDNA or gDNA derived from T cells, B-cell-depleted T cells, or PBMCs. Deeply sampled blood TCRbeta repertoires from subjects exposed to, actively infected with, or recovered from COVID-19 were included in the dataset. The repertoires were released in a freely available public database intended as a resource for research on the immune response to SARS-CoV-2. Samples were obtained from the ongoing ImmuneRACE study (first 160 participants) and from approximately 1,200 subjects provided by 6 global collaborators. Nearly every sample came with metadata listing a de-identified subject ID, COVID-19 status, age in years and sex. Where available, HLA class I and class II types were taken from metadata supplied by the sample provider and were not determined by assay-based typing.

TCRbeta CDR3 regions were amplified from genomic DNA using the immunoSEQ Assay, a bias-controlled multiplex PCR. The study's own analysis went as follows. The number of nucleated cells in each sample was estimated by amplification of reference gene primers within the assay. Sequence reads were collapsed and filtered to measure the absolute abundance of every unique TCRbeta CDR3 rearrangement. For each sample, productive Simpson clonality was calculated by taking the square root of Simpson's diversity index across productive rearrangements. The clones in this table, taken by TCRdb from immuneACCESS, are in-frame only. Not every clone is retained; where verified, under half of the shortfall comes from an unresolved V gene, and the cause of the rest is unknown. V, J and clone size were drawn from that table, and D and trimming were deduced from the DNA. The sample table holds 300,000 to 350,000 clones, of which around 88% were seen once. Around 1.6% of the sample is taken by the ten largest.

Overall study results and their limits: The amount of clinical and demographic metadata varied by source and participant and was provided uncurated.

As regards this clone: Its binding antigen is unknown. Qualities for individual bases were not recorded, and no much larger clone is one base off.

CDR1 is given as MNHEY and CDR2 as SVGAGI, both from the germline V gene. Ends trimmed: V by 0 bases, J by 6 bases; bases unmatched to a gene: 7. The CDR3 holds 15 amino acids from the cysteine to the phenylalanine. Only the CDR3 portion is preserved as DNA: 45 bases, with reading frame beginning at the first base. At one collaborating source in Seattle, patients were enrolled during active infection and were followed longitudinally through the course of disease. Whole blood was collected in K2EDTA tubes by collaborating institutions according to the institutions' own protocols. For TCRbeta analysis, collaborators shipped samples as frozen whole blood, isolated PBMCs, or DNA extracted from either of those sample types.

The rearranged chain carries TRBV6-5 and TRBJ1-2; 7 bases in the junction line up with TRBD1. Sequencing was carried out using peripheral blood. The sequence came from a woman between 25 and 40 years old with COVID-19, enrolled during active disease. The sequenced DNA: TGTGCCAGCAGTTACTCGAGGGCAGGGGGAGATGGCTACACCTTC. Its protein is CASSYSRAGGDGYTF.